This TCR beta chain was identified during a study of control samples from healthy donors and cancer patients. Method: immunoSEQ multiplex PCR; TCRdb's copy keeps in-frame clones and lacks some. This sample has 110,000 or so clones, with approximately 88% found just once. The CDR3 has 15 amino acids. Looked up from germline, CDR1 is LNHDA and CDR2 is SQIVND (reference sequence). Sequenced sample: blood. The TCR originated in a man between 45 and 60 years old in good health. The gene calls are TRBV19 and TRBJ2-1; D tentatively reads TRBD1 or TRBD2 (5 bases each). The CDR3: CASRPWGSSYNEQFF. The CDR3 nucleotides are TGTGCGTCGCGACCTTGGGGGAGCTCCTACAATGAGCAGTTCTTC.